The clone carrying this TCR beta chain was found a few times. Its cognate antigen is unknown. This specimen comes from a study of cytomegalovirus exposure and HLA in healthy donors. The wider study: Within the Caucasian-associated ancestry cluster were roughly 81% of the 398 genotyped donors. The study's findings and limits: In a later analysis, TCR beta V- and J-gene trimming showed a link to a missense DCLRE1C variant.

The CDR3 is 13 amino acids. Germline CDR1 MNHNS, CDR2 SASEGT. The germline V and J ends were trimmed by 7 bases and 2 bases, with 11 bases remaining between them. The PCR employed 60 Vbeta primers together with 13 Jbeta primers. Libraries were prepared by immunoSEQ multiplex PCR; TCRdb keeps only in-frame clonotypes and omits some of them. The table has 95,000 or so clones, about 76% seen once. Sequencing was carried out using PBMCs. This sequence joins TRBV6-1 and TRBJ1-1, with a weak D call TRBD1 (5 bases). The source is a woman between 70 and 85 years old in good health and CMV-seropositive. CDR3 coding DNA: TGTGCCAGCATCAGACAGAGAAACACTGAAGCTTTCTTT. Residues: CASIRQRNTEAFF.